The next 10 T cell receptor beta chains were all read from a single sample in a study of CD4 T cells in relation to SARS-CoV-2 and coronaviruses. Data came from immunoSEQ multiplex PCR; TCRdb stores just in-frame clones and leaves some out. This sample has around 65,000 clones, with around 86% found just once. Before the COVID-19 pandemic, during about 2010-2018, CD4+ T cells were taken from unexposed donors. Sequenced sample: memory CD4+ T cells from PBMCs. The receptors shown here come from a human donor in good health.

The V and J genes are TRBV18 and TRBJ1-4; the D is unclear. There are 15 residues in the CDR3. Germline V gene sequence: CDR1 KGHSH, CDR2 LQKENI. Trimming took 6 bases from V and 5 from J, leaving 16 bases between them. CDR3 coding DNA: TGTGCCAGCTCCCGGACGGGAGGACGAAATGAAAAACTGTTTTTT. Its translation is CASSRTGGRNEKLFF.

The chain is built from TRBV10-3 and TRBJ1-2, with TRBD1 as a possible D gene (6 bases). The V and J ends lost 3 bases and 6 bases respectively, with 17 bases between them. The CDR3 runs 15 residues. Germline-derived CDR1 and CDR2 are ENHRY and SYGVKD. Here the CDR3 reads CAISDGGGSYDGYTF. Written as DNA, the CDR3 is TGTGCCATCAGTGATGGAGGGGGGTCCTATGATGGCTACACCTTC.

This clone occurred once. V is TRBV7-9 and J is TRBJ1-2, with 7 positions matching TRBD1. J lost 7 bases, V lost 4 bases, and 15 bases had no gene match. The CDR3 sequence is 16 residues long. Germline V lookup: CDR1 SEHNR, CDR2 FQNEAQ (reference sequence). CDR3 nucleotide sequence: TGTGCCAGCAGCTCGCTAACGACAGGGACCACTGTTGGCTACACCTTC. Its protein is CASSSLTTGTTVGYTF.

V gene TRBV19 combines with J gene TRBJ2-7, with a possible D match to TRBD1 (6 bases). The V gene lost 5 bases and the J gene lost 5 bases, with 7 bases spanning the gap. CDR1 is LNHDA and CDR2 is SQIVND in the germline V gene (reference sequence). The CDR3 spans 11 residues. The CDR3 region is CASSHRDEQYF. CDR3 DNA sequence: TGTGCCAGTAGTCACAGGGACGAGCAGTACTTC.

The chain carries TRBV18 and TRBJ1-2; no firm D call. V was cut by 0 bases and J by 5 bases, with 10 bases left in between. CDR1 and CDR2 from the germline V gene are KGHSH and LQKENI. This CDR3 is built from 14 residues. The CDR3 protein is CASSPPSSGYGYTF. In DNA form, the CDR3 reads TGTGCCAGCTCACCACCCTCCTCTGGATATGGCTACACCTTC.

The genes are TRBV27 and TRBJ2-1; D not resolved. CDR1 MNHEY and CDR2 SMNVEV come from the germline V gene (reference sequence). V was trimmed by 0 bases and J by 4 bases, leaving 4 bases between them. The CDR3 is 13 amino acids. CDR3 region: CASSLSLYNEQFF. The CDR3 coding sequence is TGTGCCAGCAGTTTATCGCTGTACAATGAGCAGTTCTTC.

This clone was counted only a few times. The V gene is TRBV28, the J gene TRBJ1-3, with TRBD1 matching over 8 bases. This CDR3 contains 13 residues. V gave up 7 bases and J gave up 7 bases; unmatched junction bases: 6. Germline V CDR1 and CDR2: MDHEN, SYDVKM. The CDR3 here is CASTLQGANTIYF. For the CDR3, the DNA is TGTGCCAGCACCCTCCAGGGGGCGAACACCATATATTTT.

This chain connects TRBV5-1 to TRBJ2-1, with D unclear. V lost 5 bases and J 8 bases, leaving 17 bases between the germline ends. Germline CDR1 reads SGHRS; CDR2 reads YFSETQ. This CDR3 is 14 amino acids long. CDR3 sequence (DNA): TGCGCCAGCAGAGTTGCTGCTAGTAGCTATGAGCAGTTCTTC. This sequence encodes CASRVAASSYEQFF.

This clone was detected only once. V and J are TRBV12-3 or TRBV12-4 and TRBJ1-5; 11 bases agree with TRBD1. There are 13 residues in the CDR3. Trimming at V came to 6 bases and at J to 7 bases, leaving 2 bases not matched to a gene. CDR3 DNA: TGTGCCAGCAGGGGACAGGGGGACCAGCCCCAGCATTTT. Amino acid sequence: CASRGQGDQPQHF.

The CDR3 region has the DNA TGTGCCAGTAGTATAGGTAGCCAGGCGCCGGTGGAGACCCAGTACTTC. Residues: CASSIGSQAPVETQYF. The chain uses TRBV19 and TRBJ2-5; no clear D. Trimming removed 1 base from V and 5 bases from J, with 17 bases in between. This CDR3 contains 16 residues. The germline gives CDR1 LNHDA, CDR2 SQIVND (reference sequence).